This passage covers 17 T cell receptor beta chains from one sample sequenced in a study of tumor and adjacent non-tumor tissue in lung cancer. The library came from three nested PCR rounds adapted from ARM-PCR protocols. TCRdb analysed the multiplex PCR reads with MiXCR anew, one entry per CDR3 protein. Here the sample spans about 43,000 distinct CDR3 sequences, 60% being singletons. No cell sorting was done before RNA was extracted from the tissue. Distant lung tissue was collected more than 3 cm away from the tumor edge. The specimen was distant non-tumor lung tissue. The receptors stem from a man aged 50-59 years with non-small cell lung cancer.

The V call is TRBV20-1, the J call TRBJ2-4; 7 positions agree with TRBD2. V lost 6 bases, J lost 0 bases, and 8 bases stayed unmatched. The CDR3 sequence is 15 residues long. Germline V gene sequence: CDR1 DFQATT, CDR2 SNEGSKA (reference sequence). The DNA for the CDR3 is TGCAGTGCCGAAACGACGGGGGGAGCCAAAAACATTCAGTACTTC. This sequence encodes CSAETTGGAKNIQYF.

The V and J genes are TRBV29-1 and TRBJ1-2; perhaps TRBD1 as D (5 bases). The CDR3 extends over 11 amino acids. Trimming shortened V by 8 bases and J by 4 bases, and 11 bases separated the two germline ends. The germline CDR1 and CDR2 sequences are SQVTM and ANQGSEA. In nucleotides, the CDR3 is TGCAGCATCTTTCAGGGCTATGGCTACACCTTC. It specifies CSIFQGYGYTF. The complete variable domain, with remaining parts taken from reference TRBV29-1 and TRBJ1-2, reads SAVISQKPSRDICQRGTSLTIQCQVDSQVTMMFWYRQQPGQSLTLIATANQGSEATYESGFVIDKFPISRPNLTFSTLTVSNMSPEDSSIYLCSIFQGYGYTFGSGTRLTVV.

Many counts were recorded for this clonotype. V is TRBV4-1 and J is TRBJ2-7; 10 bases line up with TRBD1. The CDR3 extends over 15 amino acids. J lost 2 bases, V lost 3 bases, and 4 bases had no gene match. CDR1 is MGHRA, CDR2 YSYEKL, per germline. The CDR3 spells CASSQEDRGPYEQYF. The CDR3 nucleotides read TGCGCCAGCAGCCAGGAAGACAGGGGGCCCTACGAGCAGTACTTC.

With regard to this clonotype: A junction boundary mismatches the germline segment, possibly from a read error. The V and J genes are TRBV20-1 and TRBJ2-2, with TRBD1 identical over 8 bases. CDR3 length equals 16 residues. Germline V gives CDR1 DFQATT, CDR2 SNEGSKA (reference sequence). The CDR3 loop reads CSAQDRERSTTGELSF. The CDR3 nucleotides read TGCAGTGCCCAGGACAGGGAGCGGTCGACCACCGGGGAGCTGTCATTT.

This clonotype appeared many times. The rearrangement links TRBV4-2 to TRBJ2-1; D may be TRBD2 (5 bases). The V and J ends lost 0 bases and 6 bases respectively, with 12 bases between them. CDR1 and CDR2 from the germline V gene are LGHNA and YNFKEQ. The CDR3 length is 15 residues. As DNA, the CDR3 is TGTGCCAGCAGCCAAGATCTTTGGACTTCCAATGAGCAGTTCTTC. Encoded protein: CASSQDLWTSNEQFF.

This clonotype was seen more than once but under ten times. The rearrangement links TRBV11-2 to TRBJ2-1; 9 nucleotides agree with TRBD1. Germline lookup yields CDR1 SGHAT and CDR2 FQNNGV. CDR3 length equals 17 residues. V lost 0 bases to trimming and J lost 1 base; unmatched junction nucleotides: 4. CDR3 nucleotide sequence: TGTGCCAGCAGCTTAGACCGGGACAGGGTATCCTACAATGAGCAGTTCTTC. Translation: CASSLDRDRVSYNEQFF. Drawing the rest from reference TRBV11-2 and TRBJ2-1, the complete variable domain is EAGVAQSPRYKIIEKRQSVAFWCNPISGHATLYWYQQILGQGPKLLIQFQNNGVVDDSQLPKDRFSAERLKGVDSTLKIQPAKLEDSAVYLCASSLDRDRVSYNEQFFGPGTRLTVL.

About this clonotype itself: Sequence at one end of the junction differs from germline and may be a read error. The chain has TRBV11-3 and TRBJ2-1; a possible D gene is TRBD2 (5 bases). Germline V gene sequence: CDR1 SGHNT, CDR2 YENEEA. This CDR3 spans 13 amino acids. As DNA, the CDR3 is TGTGTCAGCAGCCCGAGTGGTGTGGAGGTGCAGTTCTTC. Amino acids: CVSSPSGVEVQFF.

This clonotype is a singleton in its sample. A much larger clone lies a single base off, so this may be a read error. This sequence joins TRBV7-9 and TRBJ2-4; D unclear. There are 17 residues in the CDR3. Germline CDR1 is SEHNR and CDR2 is FQNEAQ (reference sequence). The CDR3 reads CASSSLSPQAAKDIQYF. DNA of the CDR3: TGTGCCAGCAGCTCGCTAAGCCCCCAAGCAGCCAAAGACATTCAGTACTTC.

With regard to this clonotype: A much larger clone is a single base away; this may be a read error. The chain is built from TRBV6-5 and TRBJ1-4, with TRBD1 as a possible D gene (6 bases). Germline V gene data show CDR1 as MNHEY and CDR2 as SVGAGI. The CDR3 totals 14 residues. The CDR3 reads CANSQGPLNEKLFF. As DNA, the CDR3 is TGTGCCAACAGTCAGGGGCCCCTTAATGAAAAACTGTTTTTT.

Concerning this clonotype itself: Germline and junction disagree at one end, which may indicate a read error. This chain joins TRBV10-2 and TRBJ1-5; no reliable D call. CDR3 length equals 15 residues. Germline V gives CDR1 WSHSY, CDR2 SAAADI. Written as DNA, the CDR3 is TGCGCCGGCAGTGATTATGGCAGGAACAAACAGCCCCGGCATTTT. It encodes CAGSDYGRNKQPRHF.

This clonotype was observed many times. The CDR3 coding sequence is TGTGCCAGCGGGGGAAGGCTAGGGAACACTGAAGCTTTCTTT. It yields the protein CASGGRLGNTEAFF. The chain couples TRBV6-1 to TRBJ1-1, with D possibly being TRBD1 (5 bases). Germline CDR1 MNHNS, CDR2 SASEGT. V gave up 8 bases and J gave up 1 base, with 14 bases separating them. This CDR3 has 14 residues.

Notes on this clonotype: The junction departs from the called germline gene at one end, perhaps through a read error. This chain connects TRBV12-3 or TRBV12-4 to TRBJ2-7, with D uncertain. The CDR3 is 14 amino acids. DNA of the CDR3: TGTGCCAGCAGTGTAACGACCGGAGCCTACGAGCAGTGCTTC. Its translation: CASSVTTGAYEQCF.

Remarks on this clonotype: A read error may account for a junction end that differs from germline. The gene calls are TRBV10-1 and TRBJ2-2, with D uncertain. The CDR3 has 14 amino acids. CDR1 is WNHNN, CDR2 SYGVQD, per germline (reference sequence). The CDR3 bases are TGCGCCAGCAGTGGATGGGTGAACACCGCGGAGCTGTTTTTT. Encoded protein: CASSGWVNTAELFF.

The chain joins TRBV7-9 to TRBJ2-1; the match to TRBD1 covers 9 bases. Trimming at V came to 5 bases and at J to 9 bases, leaving 11 bases not matched to a gene. The germline CDR1 and CDR2 sequences are SEHNR and FQNEAQ (reference sequence). This CDR3 contains 15 residues. This chain's CDR3 is CASSPVTGGGAEQFF. CDR3 DNA: TGTGCCAGCAGCCCCGTGACAGGGGGAGGGGCTGAGCAGTTCTTC.

As to this clonotype: No conserved phenylalanine or tryptophan ends this CDR3, so it is likely a read error. The chain recombines TRBV6-1 with TRBJ2-3; D gene uncertain. The length of the CDR3 is 11 residues. The V end was cut by 7 bases, the J end by 4 bases, with 6 bases between. Germline assignment: CDR1 MNHNS and CDR2 SASEGT. The CDR3 DNA sequence: TGTGCCAGCACTCCCTCAGATACGCAGTATATT. This encodes CASTPSDTQYI.

This clonotype was found a few times. CDR3 coding DNA: TGCAGTGCCAGCGGGGGGGCCCTAAAAGAGCAGTACTTC. Translating gives CSASGGALKEQYF. This chain uses TRBV20-1 with TRBJ2-7; 10 bases map to TRBD2. V lost 6 bases and J lost 7; bases outside the gene matches: 9. The CDR3 is made up of 13 amino acids. Looked up from germline, CDR1 is DFQATT and CDR2 is SNEGSKA (reference sequence).

Concerning this clonotype itself: An end of the junction does not agree with germline; a read error may underlie this. V gene TRBV5-4 combines with J gene TRBJ2-7; 12 nucleotides match TRBD1. Per the germline V gene, CDR1 is SGHNT and CDR2 is YYREEE (reference sequence). This CDR3 is built from 15 residues. CDR3 nucleotides: TGTGCCAACAGCTTGGGGGGACAGGGGGCCTACGAGCAGTATTTC. Translated: CANSLGGQGAYEQYF.